The entry that follows covers one TCR beta chain sequence. Its matching antigen is unknown. This sample is part of a study of Graves' ophthalmopathy and Graves' hyperthyroidism. Researchers took RNA transcripts and amplified TCR beta CDR3 regions from them. An opening RT-PCR round employed HTBI primers and preceded a second-round multiplex PCR. TCRdb reprocessed the multiplex PCR reads with MiXCR, giving one entry per CDR3 protein. The sample shows 450,000 to 600,000 distinct CDR3 sequences, about 40% of them seen only once. Patients with other autoimmune diseases, uncontrolled infections, pregnancy or lactation were excluded. General study findings and limits: Most expanded thyroid clonotypes above 0.001 frequency also appeared in blood. It was with roughly 71% sensitivity and about 72% specificity that the model predicted ophthalmopathy progression. A model of 13 signatures distinguished ophthalmopathy from stable hyperthyroidism at 87.88% sensitivity and 65% to 84% specificity.

The sequenced sample was peripheral blood or thyroid tissue (not recorded which). The source is an adult man with Graves' hyperthyroidism.

CDR3 in amino acids: CASSATGMAYGYTF. The CDR3 coding sequence is TGTGCCAGCAGCGCGACAGGGATGGCCTATGGCTACACCTTC. The chain uses TRBV7-9 and TRBJ1-2; 7 nucleotides agree with TRBD1. The germline V gene has CDR1 SEHNR and CDR2 FQNEAQ (reference sequence). CDR3 size: 14 residues. V lost 5 bases and J lost 4; bases outside the gene matches: 7.